These T cell receptor beta chains were read from a single sample in a study of identical twins. TCRdb independently ran MiXCR on the 5' RACE reads; one entry per CDR3 protein. This sample has a few hundred thousand distinct CDR3 sequences; approximately 24% occur once, and the top ten carry around 3%. This sample also belongs to another study, concerning T cells expressing NK-cell markers.

The sequenced sample consisted of CD4+ T cells sorted from blood. These receptors all stem from a woman aged 18-29 years in good health. Each CDR3 is given with its conserved first and last residue. A D gene is named only where the DNA matches it firmly. Rows give clone size only sometimes, using once, few, many, or a class for an expanded clone.

d_call	clone_size	v_call	j_call	cdr3_nt	cdr3_aa
TRBD2	.	TRBV9	TRBJ2-7	TGTGCCAGGCCCTCGCTAGCGGTTTACTCCTACGAGCAGTACTTC	CARPSLAVYSYEQYF
.	.	TRBV6-1	TRBJ2-1	TGTGCCACCAGGACACCTCACATCACCTCCTACAATGAGCAGTTCTTC	CATRTPHITSYNEQFF
TRBD1	.	TRBV4-3	TRBJ1-1	TGCGCCAGCAGCCCGTTGGACAGGGACACTGAAGCTTTCTTT	CASSPLDRDTEAFF
TRBD2	.	TRBV12-3/TRBV12-4	TRBJ2-2	TGTGCCAGCAAGCCGGGACTAGCGTCCACCGGGGAGCTGTTTTTT	CASKPGLASTGELFF
.	few	TRBV27	TRBJ2-3	TGTGCCAGCAGGGAGTGGGGTACGCAGTATTTT	CASREWGTQYF
.	.	TRBV3-1	TRBJ1-6	TGTGCCAGCAGCCTCGGGACGGCAAATTCACCCCTCCACTTT	CASSLGTANSPLHF
TRBD1	.	TRBV12-5	TRBJ1-1	TGTGCTAGTGGCCCACTGAACACAGGGGAGACTGAAGCTTTCTTT	CASGPLNTGETEAFF
.	.	TRBV10-1	TRBJ2-7	TGCGCCAGCAGTGAGGGCCGGGAGCAGTACTTC	CASSEGREQYF
TRBD1	.	TRBV6-1	TRBJ2-7	TGTGCCAGCAGTGAAAAGGGACAGGGCTTCTACGAGCAGTACTTC	CASSEKGQGFYEQYF
.	.	TRBV5-6	TRBJ1-1	TGTGCCAGCAGCTTGTTCGGGGAGTGGTGGATAGGCACTGAAGCTTTCTTT	CASSLFGEWWIGTEAFF
.	few	TRBV11-2	TRBJ1-4	TGTGCCAGCAGTTACAGGGAAGCTAATGAAAAACTGTTTTTT	CASSYREANEKLFF
.	few	TRBV7-2	TRBJ1-1	TGTGCCAGCAGCTTACTTGGGAACTCGTACACTGAAGCTTTCTTT	CASSLLGNSYTEAFF
.	few	TRBV6-2/TRBV6-3	TRBJ2-7	TGTGCCAGCGGGAAAGGGACCTACGAGCAGTACTTC	CASGKGTYEQYF
.	many	TRBV6-1	TRBJ1-2	TGTGCCAGCAGTGAGTTTCGGCCCGCCGATAGAGGTGGCTACACCTTC	CASSEFRPADRGGYTF
.	.	TRBV9	TRBJ2-6	TGTGCCAGCAGCGCTTACAGCTCTGGGGCCAACGTCCTGACTTTC	CASSAYSSGANVLTF
.	.	TRBV5-1	TRBJ1-2	TGCGCCAGCAGTGCAGGTTCTAACAATGGCTACACCTTC	CASSAGSNNGYTF
TRBD2	few	TRBV10-3	TRBJ2-3	TGTGCCATCAGTGAGTCTGCGGGAGGGCTGGCAGATACGCAGTATTTT	CAISESAGGLADTQYF
.	.	TRBV11-1	TRBJ2-6	TGTGCCAGCAGCTTAGGGGCAGGGAGGAGCTCTGGGGCCAACGTCCTGACTTTC	CASSLGAGRSSGANVLTF
.	.	TRBV10-3	TRBJ2-5	TGTGCCATCAAGTATGCCGAGACCCAGTACTTC	CAIKYAETQYF
TRBD2	.	TRBV2	TRBJ2-1	TGTGCCAGCATCGGGCTAGCGGGAAACGATGAGCAGTTCTTC	CASIGLAGNDEQFF
TRBD2	.	TRBV6-1	TRBJ2-7	TGTGCCAGCAGTCCAACCGGGACTAGCCTCTACGAGCAGTACTTC	CASSPTGTSLYEQYF
.	few	TRBV12-3/TRBV12-4	TRBJ2-7	TGTGCCAGCAAGTTACGTGGGTCCTACGAGCAGTACTTC	CASKLRGSYEQYF
TRBD1	few	TRBV5-1	TRBJ2-1	TGCGCCAGCAGCCTTCGGACAGGGGATAATGAGCAGTTCTTC	CASSLRTGDNEQFF
TRBD1	.	TRBV23-1	TRBJ2-1	TGCGCCAGCAGTCAATATAACAGGGGGACCTACAATGAGCAGTTCTTC	CASSQYNRGTYNEQFF
TRBD2	once	TRBV2	TRBJ2-5	TGTGCCAGCAGTTCTGCAACTAGCGGGAGAGGAGAGACCCAGTACTTC	CASSSATSGRGETQYF
TRBD1	few	TRBV10-3	TRBJ2-7	TGTGCCATCAGCCCCCAGGGGGCCAACGAGCAGTACTTC	CAISPQGANEQYF
.	.	TRBV7-9	TRBJ2-3	TGTGCCAGCAGCTCGGGGGCCACAGATACGCAGTATTTT	CASSSGATDTQYF
.	many	TRBV2	TRBJ2-3	TGTGCCAGTTCGGATCTGGGCTATACGCAGTATTTT	CASSDLGYTQYF
.	few	TRBV12-3/TRBV12-4	TRBJ1-2	TGTGCCAGCAGTTCCGGCCTAGCGGACCTTAACTATGGCTACACCTTC	CASSSGLADLNYGYTF
.	few	TRBV1	TRBJ2-3	TGCACCAGCAGCCGAGCTTTCCCTGGCACAGATACGCAGTATTTT	CTSSRAFPGTDTQYF
.	.	TRBV10-3	TRBJ2-7	TGTGCCATCAGTGACGGAACCCCGGGACACCCACCCCGGCAGTACTTC	CAISDGTPGHPPRQYF
.	.	TRBV6-5	TRBJ1-1	TGTGCCAGCGGAAGGAGGTCTGAAGCTTTCTTT	CASGRRSEAFF
TRBD2	.	TRBV7-9	TRBJ2-2	TGTGCCAGCAGCTTAGCGGGGACTACTAAGGGCGGGGAGCTGTTTTTT	CASSLAGTTKGGELFF
.	.	TRBV6-1	TRBJ2-7	TGTGCCTCTTCCAGACCCGGGGTTAACTACGAGCAGTACTTC	CASSRPGVNYEQYF
.	.	TRBV29-1	TRBJ2-3	TGCAGCGCAGGGTTTGCAGATACGCAGTATTTT	CSAGFADTQYF
.	many	TRBV6-5	TRBJ2-7	TGTGCCAGCAGTTACGCGACCAGCCCCACCTACGAGCAGTACTTC	CASSYATSPTYEQYF
.	.	TRBV5-1	TRBJ2-1	TGCGCCAGCAGCTTGGATCTCAAAGGGCCCTACCTTCACAATGAGCAGTTCTTC	CASSLDLKGPYLHNEQFF
TRBD1	.	TRBV4-2	TRBJ1-3	TGTGCCAGCAGCCACAGGGGGAGCTCTGGAAACACCATATATTTT	CASSHRGSSGNTIYF
.	.	TRBV5-1	TRBJ2-1	TGCGCCAGCAGCCACTCTATGGGAGCAGGGCAGTTCTTC	CASSHSMGAGQFF
TRBD1	.	TRBV3-1	TRBJ2-7	TGTGCCAGCAGAGCCGGGACAGGGGTACGCGAGCAGTACTTC	CASRAGTGVREQYF
.	.	TRBV6-2/TRBV6-3	TRBJ2-1	TGTGCCAGCAGTTACGTGGGAAACAATGAGCAGTTCTTC	CASSYVGNNEQFF
.	few	TRBV3-1	TRBJ2-4	TGTGCCAGCAGCCACCGGGCCTTAGCCAAAAACATTCAGTACTTC	CASSHRALAKNIQYF
.	few	TRBV28	TRBJ2-1	TGTGCCAGCCTGCGGGCGGGAAGTAAGAATGAGCAGTTCTTC	CASLRAGSKNEQFF
TRBD2	.	TRBV5-1	TRBJ2-1	TGCGCCAGCAGCTTGGCCGTGGGACTAGCGGTCAATGAGCAGTTCTTC	CASSLAVGLAVNEQFF
.	.	TRBV2	TRBJ1-1	TGTGCCAGCGTTCGGGAAATGGGCACTGAAGCTTTCTTT	CASVREMGTEAFF
TRBD2	.	TRBV12-3/TRBV12-4	TRBJ2-5	TGTGCCAGCAGTTCCTGGACTAGCGGGAAAGAGACCCAGTACTTC	CASSSWTSGKETQYF
TRBD2	few	TRBV9	TRBJ2-3	TGTGCCAGCACCCAGGGACTAGCTAGCACAGATACGCAGTATTTT	CASTQGLASTDTQYF
.	few	TRBV10-3	TRBJ2-7	TGTGCCATCAGTGACGACTACGAGCAGTACTTC	CAISDDYEQYF
.	.	TRBV12-3/TRBV12-4	TRBJ2-7	TGTGCCAGCAGTTTATTCCAGGCTTCCTACGAGCAGTACTTC	CASSLFQASYEQYF
TRBD2	.	TRBV3-1	TRBJ2-7	TGTGCCAGCAGCCAGAGCGGGATGCAGTACTTC	CASSQSGMQYF
.	few	TRBV7-3	TRBJ1-3	TGTGCCAGCAGCCCTCTAGGGACGGACTCTGGAAACACCATATATTTT	CASSPLGTDSGNTIYF
TRBD2	few	TRBV10-3	TRBJ2-5	TGTGCCATCAGTGTATTTTCTAGCGGGGGCCAAGAGACCCAGTACTTC	CAISVFSSGGQETQYF
.	few	TRBV20-1	TRBJ1-6	TGCAGTGCCGCATTGGGTTTCGGTAATTCACCCCTCCACTTT	CSAALGFGNSPLHF
.	many	TRBV6-2/TRBV6-3	TRBJ1-1	TGTGCCAGCAGCTATGGACGGAACACTGAAGCTTTCTTT	CASSYGRNTEAFF
.	many	TRBV12-3/TRBV12-4	TRBJ1-6	TGTGCCAGCAGTTTCGCACAGGGAAATTCACCCCTCCACTTT	CASSFAQGNSPLHF
.	.	TRBV20-1	TRBJ2-1	TGCAGTGCCCAAGGTCGGGACCGACCCTACAATGAGCAGTTCTTC	CSAQGRDRPYNEQFF
.	.	TRBV7-9	TRBJ1-6	TGTGCCAGCAGCTCCAGGGCTTATAATTCACCCCTCCACTTT	CASSSRAYNSPLHF
TRBD2	.	TRBV6-5	TRBJ2-1	TGTGCCAGCAGTTACGAAGGCGGACTAGCGGGAATTTACAATGAGCAGTTCTTC	CASSYEGGLAGIYNEQFF